These 28 T cell receptor beta chains came from one sample sequenced in a study of T cells after posttransplantation cyclophosphamide. Busulfan-fludarabine conditioning, marrow transplant, and cyclophosphamide on days +3 and +4 were administered. The assay was immunoSEQ multiplex PCR, and TCRdb's table has in-frame clones only and misses some. The sample includes 10,000 or so clones, just under 85% of them seen just once. Sequencing used PBMCs, obtained about 1,700 days after allogeneic stem cell transplant with posttransplant cyclophosphamide. These receptors originate from a female patient aged 50-65 years who received an allogeneic stem cell transplant from a related donor, was CMV-positive, and had no GVHD. Some T cells may arise from the graft donor.

The chain carries TRBV11-3 and TRBJ2-1; tentatively, D is TRBD2 (5 bases). The germline V gene has CDR1 SGHNT and CDR2 YENEEA. V dropped 5 bases and J dropped 9 bases, with 11 bases sitting between them. CDR3 size: 12 residues. The CDR3 DNA is TGTGCCAGCAGCCCTACTGGGAGTGAGCAGTTCTTC. It encodes CASSPTGSEQFF.

This clone was detected a few times. CDR3 coding DNA: TGTGCCAGCAGCTTAGTCCAGGATCGCTACACCTTC. Residues: CASSLVQDRYTF. The J gene is TRBJ1-2, the V gene TRBV7-8; D unclear. Between the trimmed V and J ends, which lost 1 base and 9 bases, there was a span of 9 bases. The CDR3 length is 12 residues. Germline V gene sequence: CDR1 SGHVS, CDR2 FQNEAQ.

The rearrangement joins TRBV11-2 to TRBJ2-1; tentatively, D is TRBD2 (6 bases). Germline assignment: CDR1 SGHAT and CDR2 FQNNGV. CDR3 length: 15 amino acids. The V end was cut by 5 bases, the J end by 4 bases, with 15 bases between. CDR3 loop: CASSRSGSFYNEQFF. In DNA form, the CDR3 reads TGTGCCAGCAGCCGATCCGGGAGTTTTTACAATGAGCAGTTCTTC. The whole variable domain, filled in from reference TRBV11-2 and TRBJ2-1, reads EAGVAQSPRYKIIEKRQSVAFWCNPISGHATLYWYQQILGQGPKLLIQFQNNGVVDDSQLPKDRFSAERLKGVDSTLKIQPAKLEDSAVYLCASSRSGSFYNEQFFGPGTRLTVL.

V is TRBV2 and J is TRBJ2-3; D remains ambiguous. CDR3 length equals 12 residues. Looked up from germline, CDR1 is SNHLY and CDR2 is FYNNEI. Trimming shortened V by 4 bases and J by 4 bases, and 6 bases separated the two germline ends. DNA for the CDR3: TGTGCCAGCAGTGCCTGGCCAGATACGCAGTATTTT. Its protein is CASSAWPDTQYF.

The chain combines TRBV29-1 with TRBJ2-1, with a weak D call TRBD2 (6 bases). Trimming cost V 5 bases and J 8 bases, with 13 bases left between them. Germline V CDR1 and CDR2: SQVTM, ANQGSEA. The CDR3 runs 12 residues. The DNA for the CDR3 is TGCAGCGTTCGTCGGGAGCTGGATGAGCAGTTCTTC. It is translated as CSVRRELDEQFF.

V is TRBV6-1 and J is TRBJ2-1; D is perhaps TRBD2 (6 bases). This CDR3 is built from 15 residues. With 1 base removed from V and 7 bases from J, the gap between germline ends came to 14 bases. Germline CDR1 is MNHNS and CDR2 is SASEGT. The DNA for the CDR3 is TGTGCCAGCAGTGAAGGGTCGGCGGGGTTTAATGAGCAGTTCTTC. Its translation: CASSEGSAGFNEQFF.

This rearrangement joins TRBV5-4 to TRBJ2-1, with 7 bases that match TRBD2. The CDR3 spans 16 residues. Germline lookup yields CDR1 SGHNT and CDR2 YYREEE (reference sequence). Trimming at V came to 4 bases and at J to 5 bases, leaving 12 bases not matched to a gene. CDR3 sequence (DNA): TGTGCCAGCAGCCCTGTCGTTCTAGCGGACCACAATGAGCAGTTCTTC. Its translation is CASSPVVLADHNEQFF. Based on the CDR3 plus reference TRBV5-4 and TRBJ2-1, the full variable domain is ETGVTQSPTHLIKTRGQQVTLRCSSQSGHNTVSWYQQALGQGPQFIFQYYREEENGRGNFPPRFSGLQFPNYSSELNVNALELDDSALYLCASSPVVLADHNEQFFGPGTRLTVL.

The chain employs TRBV7-3 and TRBJ2-7; 9 nucleotides line up with TRBD2. Germline loops: CDR1 SGHTA, CDR2 FQGTGA. The CDR3 is made up of 14 amino acids. With V trimmed by 5 bases and J by 2 bases, 4 bases remained unmatched. CDR3 sequence: CASSPTSGAYEQYF. In DNA, the CDR3 is TGTGCCAGCAGCCCGACTAGCGGAGCCTACGAGCAGTACTTC. The complete variable domain, with remaining parts taken from reference TRBV7-3 and TRBJ2-7, reads GAGVSQTPSNKVTEKGKYVELRCDPISGHTALYWYRQSLGQGPEFLIYFQGTGAADDSGLPNDRFFAVRPEGSVSTLKIQRTERGDSAVYLCASSPTSGAYEQYFGPGTRLTVT.

This chain uses TRBV27 with TRBJ2-2; D is unresolved. The CDR3 is 14 amino acids. The germline CDR1 and CDR2 sequences are MNHEY and SMNVEV (reference sequence). V was shortened by 6 bases and J by 4 bases, with 12 bases between the two germline ends. The CDR3: CASRFFSGTGELFF. The CDR3 region has the DNA TGTGCCAGCAGGTTTTTTTCGGGCACCGGGGAGCTGTTTTTT.

The J gene is TRBJ2-3, the V gene TRBV6-4; TRBD2 matches 8 bases. Per the germline V gene, CDR1 is MRHNA and CDR2 is SNTAGT. The CDR3 consists of 12 residues. The V gene end was trimmed by 6 bases and the J gene end by 11 bases; junction bases not matched to a gene: 7. In DNA, the CDR3 is TGTGCCAGCAGGGATAGCGGGACTGTGCAGTATTTT. Its protein product is CASRDSGTVQYF.

This clone was found a few times. CDR3 bases: TGTGCCAGCAGGATCGCTAGCGGGAGTTGGAGTGAGGACGGGGAGCTGTTTTTT. It specifies CASRIASGSWSEDGELFF. The rearrangement links TRBV7-9 to TRBJ2-2; 10 bases line up with TRBD2. V was clipped by 6 bases and J by 7 bases; unmatched bases: 17. The CDR3 consists of 18 residues. The germline gives CDR1 SEHNR, CDR2 FQNEAQ (reference sequence).

The gene calls are TRBV7-2 and TRBJ2-1, with D possibly TRBD2 on 6 matching bases. Trimming left V 1 base short and J 9 bases short, with 25 bases between. The germline V gene encodes CDR1 SGHTA and CDR2 FQGNSA. The CDR3 spans 18 residues. The DNA for the CDR3 is TGTGCCAGCAGCTTAGGTAGCGGAGAACTATTAAACGTTCGTGAGCAGTTCTTC. The encoded protein is CASSLGSGELLNVREQFF.

The chain couples TRBV25-1 to TRBJ1-2, with TRBD1 identical over 9 bases. There are 15 residues in the CDR3. V was clipped by 1 base and J by 4 bases; unmatched bases: 4. The germline V gene has CDR1 MGHDK and CDR2 SYGVNS. CDR3 nucleotide sequence: TGTGCCAGCAGTGAATTCGGGACAGGGACCTATGGCTACACCTTC. Amino acid sequence: CASSEFGTGTYGYTF.

This chain links TRBV6-1 with TRBJ1-5; TRBD1 matches 8 bases. Trimming cost V 4 bases and J 0 bases; bases outside gene matches: 11. Germline-derived CDR1 and CDR2 are MNHNS and SASEGT. There are 18 residues in the CDR3. CDR3 coding DNA: TGTGCCAGCAGTGGGATTTGGGCAGGGGGCTATAGCAATCAGCCCCAGCATTTT. Its protein is CASSGIWAGGYSNQPQHF.

The chain carries TRBV16 and TRBJ2-2; 7 bases agree with TRBD1. The CDR3 sequence is 15 residues long. The germline CDR1 and CDR2 sequences are KGHSY and FQNENV. The V segment lost 6 bases and the J segment 5 bases; nucleotides outside the gene matches: 9. The chain's CDR3 is CASRISTGWTGELFF. Written as DNA, the CDR3 is TGTGCCAGCAGAATTTCGACAGGGTGGACCGGGGAGCTGTTTTTT.

The gene calls are TRBV2 and TRBJ1-4, with 7 nucleotides matching TRBD1. Germline trimming cut 1 base from V and 5 bases from J; bases unmatched to any gene: 4. Looked up from germline, CDR1 is SNHLY and CDR2 is FYNNEI. The CDR3 totals 15 residues. CDR3 DNA: TGTGCCAGCAGTGAAGAGGGACAGATAAATGAAAAACTGTTTTTT. This sequence encodes CASSEEGQINEKLFF.

The chain joins TRBV28 to TRBJ1-4; 7 bases align to TRBD1. Germline CDR1 and CDR2: MDHEN and SYDVKM. J lost 6 bases, V lost 10 bases, and 11 bases had no gene match. CDR3 length equals 14 residues. The CDR3 is CATLKQGWDEKLFF. The CDR3 DNA sequence: TGTGCCACCTTAAAACAGGGGTGGGATGAAAAACTGTTTTTT.

The V and J genes are TRBV27 and TRBJ2-3; the D gene is possibly TRBD2 (5 bases). The CDR3 covers 11 residues. Between the trimmed V and J ends, which lost 5 bases and 8 bases, there was a span of 8 bases. Germline lookup yields CDR1 MNHEY and CDR2 SMNVEV (reference sequence). The CDR3 DNA follows: TGTGCCAGCAGTCTCAGCGGTACGCAGTATTTT. Its protein is CASSLSGTQYF.

This clone has more than one count but fewer than ten. This chain uses TRBV6-4 with TRBJ2-2; no firm D call. V lost 5 bases and J lost 1, with 5 bases in between. The germline V gene encodes CDR1 MRHNA and CDR2 SNTAGT. This CDR3 has 13 amino acids. Here the CDR3 DNA reads TGTGCCAGCAGTCAATTGAACACCGGGGAGCTGTTTTTT. Residues: CASSQLNTGELFF.

The chain has TRBV7-9 and TRBJ2-7; 10 nucleotides line up with TRBD1. J was trimmed by 2 bases and V by 5 bases; bases with no gene match: 9. This CDR3 contains 16 residues. Germline assignment: CDR1 SEHNR and CDR2 FQNEAQ (reference sequence). The CDR3, as DNA: TGTGCCAGCAGCCCGAGTGGGACAGGGGTACCCTACGAGCAGTACTTC. Encoded protein: CASSPSGTGVPYEQYF. The whole variable domain, remainder taken from reference TRBV7-9 and TRBJ2-7, is DTGVSQNPRHKITKRGQNVTFRCDPISEHNRLYWYRQTLGQGPEFLTYFQNEAQLEKSRLLSDRFSAERPKGSFSTLEIQRTEQGDSAMYLCASSPSGTGVPYEQYFGPGTRLTVT.

V gene TRBV2 combines with J gene TRBJ1-1; 9 bases are shared with TRBD1. The CDR3 contains 15 residues. The V and J ends lost 6 bases and 1 base, in that order; junction bases with no gene match: 6. Per germline, CDR1 SNHLY and CDR2 FYNNEI. The CDR3 here is CASSLPDRGNTEAFF. The CDR3 DNA follows: TGTGCCAGCAGCTTACCGGACAGGGGGAACACTGAAGCTTTCTTT.

The V gene is TRBV27, the J gene TRBJ2-3, with 8 positions matching TRBD2. This CDR3 has 14 amino acids. Germline CDR1 and CDR2: MNHEY and SMNVEV (reference sequence). V dropped 8 bases and J dropped 2; count of bases not matched to a gene: 6. CDR3 in amino acids: CASGTSGYTDTQYF. CDR3 DNA: TGTGCCAGCGGTACTAGCGGATACACAGATACGCAGTATTTT.

The chain has TRBV4-1 and TRBJ2-7; 7 bases agree with TRBD2. V trimming: 0 bases; J trimming: 2 bases; junction bases outside the gene matches: 4. This CDR3 spans 15 amino acids. The germline V gene has CDR1 MGHRA and CDR2 YSYEKL. This CDR3 reads CASSQDSAGAYEQYF. CDR3 nucleotide sequence: TGCGCCAGCAGCCAAGACTCGGCGGGGGCCTACGAGCAGTACTTC.

The chain joins TRBV7-8 to TRBJ2-7; D is undetermined. V was shortened by 4 bases and J by 6 bases, with 16 bases between the two germline ends. This CDR3 spans 14 amino acids. Germline CDR1 reads SGHVS; CDR2 reads FQNEAQ. This CDR3 is CASSSLGPITEQYF. CDR3 coding DNA: TGTGCCAGCAGCTCCCTAGGCCCCATCACCGAGCAGTACTTC.

The chain joins TRBV9 to TRBJ2-1, with a possible D match to TRBD2 (6 bases). Germline lookup yields CDR1 SGDLS and CDR2 YYNGEE. The CDR3 is 14 residues long. V gave up 0 bases and J gave up 6 bases, with 10 bases separating them. The CDR3 DNA reads as TGTGCCAGCAGCGTAGGTGGAGGGCCCAATGAGCAGTTCTTC. Translated, it gives CASSVGGGPNEQFF.

The V and J genes are TRBV6-5 and TRBJ2-1, with 11 bases lining up with TRBD2. V lost 6 bases and J lost 6; bases outside the gene matches: 7. The CDR3 covers 15 residues. The V gene's germline CDR1 is MNHEY and CDR2 SVGAGI. The CDR3 DNA sequence: TGTGCCAGCAGAGTAGCGGGAGGGTCGGGCAATGAGCAGTTCTTC. It translates to CASRVAGGSGNEQFF.

This clone has a handful of counts. The V and J genes are TRBV28 and TRBJ2-1; weak D call: TRBD2 (6 bases). V was clipped by 3 bases and J by 4 bases, with 10 bases between them. Germline-derived CDR1 and CDR2 are MDHEN and SYDVKM. There are 14 residues in the CDR3. CDR3 region: CASSFWRGYNEQFF. The CDR3 DNA sequence: TGTGCCAGCAGTTTCTGGAGGGGATACAATGAGCAGTTCTTC.

The rearrangement uses TRBV13 and TRBJ2-1; 7 nucleotides line up with TRBD1. J lost 3 bases, V lost 4 bases, and 9 bases had no gene match. The CDR3 extends over 16 amino acids. Germline-derived CDR1 and CDR2 are PRHDT and FYEKMQ (reference sequence). The CDR3 spells CASSSQPGQRYNEQFF. The DNA of the CDR3 is TGTGCCAGCAGCTCGCAGCCGGGACAGCGCTACAATGAGCAGTTCTTC.